The T cell receptor beta chain described here comes from a study of T cells after yellow fever vaccination. TCRdb analysed the 5' RACE reads with MiXCR anew, one entry per CDR3 protein. The sample gives some 100,000 distinct CDR3 sequences, approximately 7.1% of which show up once; approximately 2.7% is in the top ten. This clonotype was recorded many times. V lost 2 bases to trimming and J lost 2 bases; unmatched junction nucleotides: 4. The germline gives CDR1 DFQATT, CDR2 SNEGSKA (reference sequence). The CDR3 extends over 15 amino acids. The receptor comes from a man younger than 35 who received the YFV17D yellow fever vaccine. The chain uses TRBV20-1 and TRBJ2-3; the match to TRBD2 covers 10 bases. Sample: CD4+ T cells sorted from PBMCs, taken approximately 40 days after the first yellow fever vaccination. The DNA of the CDR3 is TGCAGTGCTAGACCCACTAGCGGGGCCACAGATACGCAGTATTTT. It specifies CSARPTSGATDTQYF.